The present entry profiles one T cell receptor (beta chain) with its context. Its antigen remains unknown. Trimming cost V 4 bases and J 1 base, with 11 bases left between them. This CDR3 has 14 amino acids. Germline CDR1 and CDR2: SGHAT and FQNNGV. Caucasian adults living in Nashville, Tennessee, provided all samples. Naive CD45RA+ and memory CD45RA-negative subsets were split from CD4+ cells. These data are taken from a study of shared clonotypes between healthy human individuals. Clones were sequenced by immunoSEQ multiplex PCR, and TCRdb holds only the in-frame ones, with some missing. The repertoire includes a few hundred thousand clones, over 60% of them detected once, and 11% sits in the top ten. Points from the study as a whole: Enrolling few donors narrowed the genetic and exposure-history diversity that was represented.

The sequence was obtained from a man aged 25-40 years in good health. The V call is TRBV11-2, the J call TRBJ2-7; D not certain. Sequencing input: memory CD4+ T cells sorted from blood. Described subset: CD45RA-negative fraction. The CDR3, as DNA: TGTGCCAGCAGCTCCAGCGTTCGATCCTACGAGCAGTACTTC. It is translated as CASSSSVRSYEQYF.